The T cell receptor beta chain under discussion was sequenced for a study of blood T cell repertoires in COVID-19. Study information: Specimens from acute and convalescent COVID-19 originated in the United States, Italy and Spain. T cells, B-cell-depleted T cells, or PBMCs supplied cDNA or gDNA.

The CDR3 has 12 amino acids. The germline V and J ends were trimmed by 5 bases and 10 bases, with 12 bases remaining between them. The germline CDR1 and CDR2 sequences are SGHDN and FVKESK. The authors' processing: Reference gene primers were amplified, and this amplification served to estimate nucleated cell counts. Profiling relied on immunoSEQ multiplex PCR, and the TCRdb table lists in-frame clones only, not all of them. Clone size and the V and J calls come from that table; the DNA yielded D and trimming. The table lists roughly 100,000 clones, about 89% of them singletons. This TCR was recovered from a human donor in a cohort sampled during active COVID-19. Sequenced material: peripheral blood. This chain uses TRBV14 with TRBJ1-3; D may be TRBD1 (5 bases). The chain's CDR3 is CASSFRPGTIYF. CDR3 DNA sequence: TGTGCCAGCAGCTTCCGCCCAGGGACCATATATTTT. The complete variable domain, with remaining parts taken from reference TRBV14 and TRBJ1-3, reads EAGVTQFPSHSVIEKGQTVTLRCDPISGHDNLYWYRRVMGKEIKFLLHFVKESKQDESGMPNNRFLAERTGGTYSTLKVQPAELEDSGVYFCASSFRPGTIYFGEGSWLTVV.